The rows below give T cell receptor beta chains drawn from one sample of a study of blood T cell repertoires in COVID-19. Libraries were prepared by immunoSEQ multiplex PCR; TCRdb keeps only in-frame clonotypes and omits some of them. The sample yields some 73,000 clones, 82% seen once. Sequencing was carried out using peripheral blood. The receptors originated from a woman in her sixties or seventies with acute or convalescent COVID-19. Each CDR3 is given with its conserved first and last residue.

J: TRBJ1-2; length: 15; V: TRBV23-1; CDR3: CASRLEQQEARGYTF
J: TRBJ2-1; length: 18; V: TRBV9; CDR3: CASSDRLAGGPGSNEQFF
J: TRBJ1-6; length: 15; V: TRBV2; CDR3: CASSEGGQGWSPLHF
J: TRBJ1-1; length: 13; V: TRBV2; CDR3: CATGTPGQSEAFF
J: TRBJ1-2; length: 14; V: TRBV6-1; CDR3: CASQYGGGLGGYTF
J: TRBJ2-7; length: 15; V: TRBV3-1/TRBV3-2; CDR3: CASSHWRGDLYEQYF
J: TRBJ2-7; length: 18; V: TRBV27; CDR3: CASSLRSRTSGPAYEQYF
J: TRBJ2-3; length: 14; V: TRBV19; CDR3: CASRMTSRADTQYF
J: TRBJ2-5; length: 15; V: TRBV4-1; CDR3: CASRQLAGGRETQYF
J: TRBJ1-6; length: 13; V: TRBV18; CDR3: CASSISGNSPLHF
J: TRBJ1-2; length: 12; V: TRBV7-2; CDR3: CASSSYGTVVTF
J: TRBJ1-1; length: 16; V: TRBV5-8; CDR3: CASSWENDRLNTEAFF
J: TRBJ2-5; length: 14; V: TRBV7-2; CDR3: CASSKQRTQETQYF
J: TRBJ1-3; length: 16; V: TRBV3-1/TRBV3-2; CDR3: CASSQVEGSKGNTIYF
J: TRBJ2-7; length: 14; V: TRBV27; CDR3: CASSLANRPYEQYF
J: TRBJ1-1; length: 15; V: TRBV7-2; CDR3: CASSLGDSGKPEAFF
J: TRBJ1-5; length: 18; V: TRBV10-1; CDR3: CASSGKGGLRLLNQPQHF
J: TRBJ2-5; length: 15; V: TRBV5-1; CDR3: CASSPRDRYTETQYF
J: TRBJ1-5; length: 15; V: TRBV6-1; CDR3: CASSDSGHYNQPQHF
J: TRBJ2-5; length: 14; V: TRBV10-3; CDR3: CAISLIAGTETQYF
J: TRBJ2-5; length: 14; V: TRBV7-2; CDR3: CASSRDRGHETQYF
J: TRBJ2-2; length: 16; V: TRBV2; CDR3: CASSEASLLGTGELFF
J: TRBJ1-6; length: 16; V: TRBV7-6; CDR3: CASSLYRQGNNSPLHF
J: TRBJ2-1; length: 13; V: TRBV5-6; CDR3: CASSRRSGGAPFF
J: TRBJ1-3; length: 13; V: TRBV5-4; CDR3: CASSLAGGNTIYF
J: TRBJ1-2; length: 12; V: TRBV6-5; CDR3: CASLSPSRLYTF
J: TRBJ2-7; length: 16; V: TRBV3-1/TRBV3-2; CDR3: CASSGLAGALHNEQYF
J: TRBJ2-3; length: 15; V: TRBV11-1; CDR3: CASSAAAKGTDTQYF
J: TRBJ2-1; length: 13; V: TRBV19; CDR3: CASRRAWDNEQFF
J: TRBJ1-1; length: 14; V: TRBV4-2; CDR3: CASSQDHEVPEAFF
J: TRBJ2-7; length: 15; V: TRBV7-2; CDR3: CASSTTSGRVGEQYF
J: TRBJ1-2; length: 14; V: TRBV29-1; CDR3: CSVEIPGGGYGYTF
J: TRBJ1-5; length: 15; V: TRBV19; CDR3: CASSIAGGPGQPQHF
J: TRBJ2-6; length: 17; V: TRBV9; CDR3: CASSVEDRQTGANVLTF
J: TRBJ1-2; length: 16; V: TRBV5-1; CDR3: CASSPTGTGVDYGYTF
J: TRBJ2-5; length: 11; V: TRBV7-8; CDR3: CASSLKETQYF
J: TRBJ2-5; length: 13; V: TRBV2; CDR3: CASTITGGETQYF
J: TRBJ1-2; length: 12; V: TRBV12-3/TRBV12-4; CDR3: CASSQGNYGYTF
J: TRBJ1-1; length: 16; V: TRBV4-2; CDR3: CASSLNPRGSRTEAFF
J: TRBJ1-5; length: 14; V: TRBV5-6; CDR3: CASSLARVNQPQHF
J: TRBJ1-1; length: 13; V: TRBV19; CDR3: CASTSYRNTEAFF
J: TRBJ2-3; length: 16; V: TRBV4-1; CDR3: CASSQTSASSTDTQYF
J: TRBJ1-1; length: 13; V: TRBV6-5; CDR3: CASSLRKNTEAFF
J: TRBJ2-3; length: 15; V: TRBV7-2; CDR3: CASSSWTSGGVPQYF
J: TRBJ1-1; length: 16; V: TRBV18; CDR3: CASSRDPQGVNTEAFF
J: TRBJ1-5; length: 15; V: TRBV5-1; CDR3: CASSLDAGGVQPQHF
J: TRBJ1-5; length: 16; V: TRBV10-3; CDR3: CAISESVGGTNQPQHF
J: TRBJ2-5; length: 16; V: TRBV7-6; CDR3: CASSKELAGDQETQYF
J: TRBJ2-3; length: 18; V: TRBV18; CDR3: CASSPGLAGGLIRDTQYF
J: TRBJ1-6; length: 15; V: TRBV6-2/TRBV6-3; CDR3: CASSNVRLGNSPLHF
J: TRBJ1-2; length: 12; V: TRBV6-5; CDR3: CASSLTNYGYTF